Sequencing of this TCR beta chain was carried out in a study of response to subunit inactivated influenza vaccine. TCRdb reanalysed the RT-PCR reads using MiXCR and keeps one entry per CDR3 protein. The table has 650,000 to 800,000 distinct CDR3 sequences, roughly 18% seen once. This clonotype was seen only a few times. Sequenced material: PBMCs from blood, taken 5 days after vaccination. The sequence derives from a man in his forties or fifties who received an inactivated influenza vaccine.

CDR3 sequence: CASSYSDRGNTGANVLTF. The CDR3 nucleotides are TGTGCCAGCAGTTACTCTGACAGGGGTAATACTGGGGCCAACGTCCTGACTTTC. This chain joins TRBV6-8 and TRBJ2-6, with 8 nucleotides matching TRBD1. This CDR3 has 18 amino acids. Germline V gene sequence: CDR1 MNHGY, CDR2 SAAAGT. J lost 2 bases, V lost 0 bases, and 6 bases had no gene match.